The next 8 T cell receptor beta chains were all read from a single sample in a study of STAT5B mutations in CD4+ large granular lymphocyte leukemia. Profiled with immunoSEQ multiplex PCR; TCRdb holds only in-frame clones, not every one. The sample has tens of thousands of clones, 84% seen once. Material for sequencing was CD4+ T cells from blood buffy coats. The source is a human donor in good health.

The chain recombines TRBV5-5 with TRBJ2-3; a weak D match, TRBD1 (6 bases). Trimming shortened V by 3 bases and J by 4 bases, and 6 bases separated the two germline ends. CDR1 and CDR2 from the germline V gene are SGHKS and YYEKEE (reference sequence). This CDR3 is built from 12 residues. The CDR3 DNA follows: TGTGCCAGCAGCTACAGGGCAGATACGCAGTATTTT. Translation: CASSYRADTQYF.

The chain is built from TRBV7-3 and TRBJ2-3; D is unclear. Trimming cost V 5 bases and J 5 bases, with 14 bases left between them. The CDR3 covers 14 residues. CDR1 SGHTA and CDR2 FQGTGA come from the germline V gene. The CDR3 DNA follows: TGTGCCAGCAGCCGCTCGGGCTCGGAAGATACGCAGTATTTT. Protein: CASSRSGSEDTQYF.

The J gene is TRBJ2-7, the V gene TRBV9, with D perhaps TRBD1 (6 bases). This CDR3 is built from 12 residues. The V gene's germline CDR1 is SGDLS and CDR2 YYNGEE. Between the trimmed V and J ends, which lost 0 bases and 12 bases, there was a span of 13 bases. CDR3 DNA sequence: TGTGCCAGCAGCGTAGGACAGGCCCCAATGTACTTC. It codes for CASSVGQAPMYF.

This chain joins TRBV11-2 and TRBJ2-1; D is uncertain. V was clipped by 5 bases and J by 0 bases, with 11 bases between them. CDR3 length: 15 amino acids. CDR1 is SGHAT, CDR2 FQNNGV, per germline. As DNA, the CDR3 is TGTGCCAGCAGCCCCGACATACTCTCCTACAATGAGCAGTTCTTC. Its protein product is CASSPDILSYNEQFF.

The genes are TRBV7-3 and TRBJ2-3; 7 bases are shared with TRBD1. With V trimmed by 5 bases and J by 6 bases, 5 bases remained unmatched. Germline CDR1 is SGHTA and CDR2 is FQGTGA. The CDR3 is made up of 13 amino acids. The CDR3 here is CASSRDRGDTQYF. CDR3 bases: TGTGCCAGCAGCCGGGACAGAGGGGATACGCAGTATTTT.

The genes are TRBV6-1 and TRBJ1-2; 7 nucleotides line up with TRBD1. This CDR3 spans 13 amino acids. Per the germline V gene, CDR1 is MNHNS and CDR2 is SASEGT. The trim removed 7 bases at V and 6 bases at J, leaving 8 bases unmatched. CDR3 loop: CASTDRDPHGYTF. For the CDR3, the DNA is TGTGCCAGCACTGACAGGGATCCCCATGGCTACACCTTC.

CDR3 DNA: TGTGCCAGCAGTACCGGACATTACAATGAGCAGTTCTTC. It is translated as CASSTGHYNEQFF. The chain joins TRBV6-5 to TRBJ2-1; TRBD1 might be the D (5 bases). The CDR3 totals 13 residues. Germline CDR1 MNHEY, CDR2 SVGAGI. The V gene lost 5 bases and the J gene lost 4 bases, with 9 bases spanning the gap.

The chain links TRBV18 to TRBJ2-7; 9 nucleotides agree with TRBD1. The germline CDR1 and CDR2 sequences are KGHSH and LQKENI. J lost 2 bases, V lost 5 bases, and 4 bases had no gene match. The CDR3 extends over 14 amino acids. The CDR3 coding sequence is TGTGCCAGCTCAACAGGACAGGGGCCCTACGAGCAGTACTTC. Amino acids: CASSTGQGPYEQYF. Supplemented by reference TRBV18 and TRBJ2-7, the full variable domain reads NAGVMQNPRHLVRRRGQEARLRCSPMKGHSHVYWYRQLPEEGLKFMVYLQKENIIDESGMPKERFSAEFPKEGPSILRIQQVVRGDSAAYFCASSTGQGPYEQYFGPGTRLTVT.